The 19 T cell receptor beta chains below come from one sample, sequenced in a study of CD8+CD57+ T cells in acquired aplastic anemia. Whoever was chosen for sequencing had shown CD8+CD57+ cell expansion by flow cytometry. Researchers used genomic DNA as the template to profile TCR beta VDJ and CDR3. TCRdb fed the reads into MiXCR, producing one record per CDR3 protein. The data hold more than 250,000 distinct CDR3 sequences, with about 80% observed a single time. The sequencing input was sorted CD4+, CD8+, or CD8+CD57+ T cells (not recorded which) from PBMCs. The origin of the receptors is a human donor with aplastic anemia.

V is TRBV15 and J is TRBJ2-1, with D maybe TRBD1 (6 bases). This CDR3 has 15 amino acids. The ends were cut back, 3 bases at V and 7 bases at J, with 16 bases in the middle. Germline values: CDR1 LNHNV, CDR2 YYDKDF (reference sequence). CDR3 sequence (DNA): TGTGCCACCAGCAGGGGTAGACAGCAGGGGAATGAGCAGTTCTTC. Residues: CATSRGRQQGNEQFF.

In regard to this clonotype: Relative to the germline gene, one junction end is altered; a read error may explain this. The gene calls are TRBV7-3 and TRBJ2-3, with D perhaps TRBD1 or TRBD2 (5 bases each). Germline loops: CDR1 SGHTA, CDR2 FQGTGA. The CDR3 is made up of 13 amino acids. CDR3 loop: CASGDGGTDTHGF. Here the CDR3 DNA reads TGTGCCAGCGGGGACGGAGGCACAGATACGCATGGTTTT.

The chain is built from TRBV5-8 and TRBJ2-3; perhaps TRBD1 as D (5 bases). Germline-derived CDR1 and CDR2 are SGHTS and YDEGEE. The CDR3 runs 13 residues. The V and J ends lost 5 bases and 2 bases respectively, with 9 bases between them. In DNA, the CDR3 is TGTGCCAGCAGGGTCGGACACACAGATACGCAGTATTTT. Its translation: CASRVGHTDTQYF.

Concerning this clonotype itself: No conserved phenylalanine or tryptophan ends this CDR3, so it is likely a read error. It is unclear where the CDR3 begins or ends on the DNA, so no DNA is shown, and the CDR3 is as TCRdb lists it. This sequence joins TRBV7-9 and TRBJ2-4; the D segment call TRBD1 is taken from the table without a DNA check. Looked up from germline, CDR1 is SEHNR and CDR2 is FQNEAQ (reference sequence). A total of 12 residues make up the CDR3, ends included. The CDR3 protein is CASSGAGNFGAN.

The rearrangement uses TRBV7-9 and TRBJ2-5, with D tentatively TRBD1 or TRBD2 (5 bases each). The J call may be faulty, since TRBJ2-1 better matches the DNA end. The length of the CDR3 is 16 residues. Germline assignment: CDR1 SEHNR and CDR2 FQNEAQ (reference sequence). CDR3 in amino acids: CASSVGASVRENEQFF. CDR3 DNA: TGTGCCAGCAGCGTAGGGGCTTCAGTGAGGGAAAATGAGCAGTTCTTC.

The rearrangement uses TRBV11-3 and TRBJ2-7, with no clear D. From germline, CDR1 is SGHNT and CDR2 YENEEA. The CDR3 has 13 amino acids. The CDR3 region is CASSLDMSDEQYV. CDR3 sequence (DNA): TGTGCCAGCAGCCTAGATATGAGCGACGAGCAGTACGTC.

The rearrangement links TRBV10-3 to TRBJ2-7, with D perhaps TRBD2 (6 bases). Looked up from germline, CDR1 is ENHRY and CDR2 is SYGVKD. Trimming removed 10 bases from V and 9 bases from J, with 22 bases in between. This CDR3 is 13 amino acids long. Here the CDR3 DNA reads TGTGCCAGCGGGGACGCGGACACAGCTACGCAGTACGTC. The encoded protein is CASGDADTATQYV.

This sequence joins TRBV12-3 or TRBV12-4 and TRBJ2-7, with TRBD2 identical over 11 bases. Trimming at V came to 5 bases and at J to 3 bases, leaving 6 bases not matched to a gene. This CDR3 is built from 15 residues. The DNA of the CDR3 is TGTGCCAGCAGTCGGGGACTAGCGGAGAACTACGAGCAGTACTTC. Protein sequence: CASSRGLAENYEQYF.

The chain combines TRBV2 with TRBJ2-5, with 11 bases matching TRBD1. There are 12 residues in the CDR3. The V segment lost 11 bases and the J segment 11 bases; nucleotides outside the gene matches: 10. Germline CDR1 and CDR2: SNHLY and FYNNEI. The CDR3 region has the DNA TGTGCCGGACAGGGGGCTAGGGGGAGGCAGTACTTC. Translating it yields CAGQGARGRQYF.

The V gene is TRBV2, the J gene TRBJ2-1, with TRBD2 as a possible D gene (6 bases). Germline values: CDR1 SNHLY, CDR2 FYNNEI. The CDR3 length is 13 residues. V lost 11 bases, J lost 8 bases, and 19 bases lay in between. In DNA, the CDR3 is TGTGCCCGAAGTGGTGGGGGGATCCATGAGCAGTTCTTC. Its translation is CARSGGGIHEQFF.

On this clonotype: Because the CDR3 is missing its conserved closing phenylalanine or tryptophan, this is likely a read error. The DNA is omitted, as the CDR3 cannot be located on it reliably, and the CDR3 follows TCRdb's listing. V gene TRBV7-2 combines with J gene TRBJ2-1; TRBD2 reflects the table's D call only, with no check against the DNA. Looked up from germline, CDR1 is SGHTA and CDR2 is FQGNSA. Including both end residues, the CDR3 is 13 amino acids long. CDR3 residues: CASSYAGGPEQHY.

This clonotype was observed a handful of times. The chain joins TRBV2 to TRBJ2-3; D call uncertain. Germline CDR1 is SNHLY and CDR2 is FYNNEI. There are 13 residues in the CDR3. The V gene lost 1 base and the J gene lost 4 bases, with 6 bases spanning the gap. The DNA for the CDR3 is TGTGCCAGCAGTGAAGAGGCGGCAGATACGCAGTATTTT. Protein product: CASSEEAADTQYF.

To note about this clonotype: The limits of the CDR3 on the DNA are not certain, so only TCRdb's listed CDR3 is given. This chain uses TRBV9 with TRBJ2-3; no DNA check was done on the table's D call, TRBD1. Germline V gene sequence: CDR1 SGDLS, CDR2 YYNGEE. The CDR3 is 14 residues long, counting both termini. CDR3 protein: CASGVAGGIHTLYF.

The DNA of the CDR3 is TGTGGCGCCAGCGGGGAGGGGGGCACAGATACGCAGTATTTT. Translating it yields CGASGEGGTDTQYF. V is TRBV7-8 and J is TRBJ2-3, with a weak D call TRBD2 (7 bases). The CDR3 length is 14 residues. The germline V gene encodes CDR1 SGHVS and CDR2 FQNEAQ.

The chain joins TRBV7-3 to TRBJ2-3; D is tentatively TRBD1 or TRBD2 (5 bases each). This CDR3 spans 13 amino acids. Germline V CDR1 and CDR2: SGHTA, FQGTGA. The CDR3 bases are TGTGCTCCCAGGGTCGGGGCTTCAGCACTGAAGTATTTT. As protein: CAPRVGASALKYF.

The chain employs TRBV2 and TRBJ1-4, with D possibly TRBD1 on 6 matching bases. This CDR3 has 11 amino acids. CDR1 SNHLY and CDR2 FYNNEI come from the germline V gene. The V end lost 2 bases, the J end lost 15 bases, and 10 bases lay between the germline ends. In nucleotides, the CDR3 is TGTGCCAGCAGTGAACGACAGGTATTGTTTTTT. Protein product: CASSERQVLFF.

The rearrangement joins TRBV2 to TRBJ1-1; no clear D gene. The germline CDR1 and CDR2 sequences are SNHLY and FYNNEI. The CDR3 runs 15 residues. V was shortened by 1 base and J by 12 bases, with 21 bases between the two germline ends. This chain's CDR3 is CASSEDLSKKPEPFF. The CDR3 DNA reads TGTGCCAGCAGTGAAGACTTGAGCAAGAAGCCTGAGCCTTTCTTT.

The rearrangement uses TRBV7-2 and TRBJ2-1, with D hard to call. Trimming took 5 bases from V and 7 from J, leaving 18 bases between them. This CDR3 has 15 amino acids. Looked up from germline, CDR1 is SGHTA and CDR2 is FQGNSA. The CDR3 loop reads CASSLTEGPFNEQFF. The DNA of the CDR3 is TGTGCCAGCAGCCTCACTGAAGGCCCTTTTAATGAGCAGTTCTTC.

The CDR3 loop is CASSFDPDANTLYF. The CDR3 bases are TGTGCCAGCAGCTTTGATCCAGACGCGAATACCCTTTATTTT. The V and J genes are TRBV7-8 and TRBJ2-3; D is undetermined. CDR1 and CDR2 from the germline V gene are SGHVS and FQNEAQ. V lost 3 bases to trimming and J lost 15 bases, with 22 bases between them. The CDR3 is made up of 14 amino acids.